This T cell receptor beta chain was obtained from a study of cytomegalovirus exposure and HLA in healthy donors. Primers for the PCR totalled 60 Vbeta and 13 Jbeta. Measured with immunoSEQ multiplex PCR; TCRdb has only the in-frame clones, and not every one. Here the sample spans under 110,000 clones, about two thirds being singletons. CDR3 size: 13 residues. With 8 bases clipped from V and 4 bases from J, the junction kept 3 bases outside the gene matches. The V gene's germline CDR1 is KGHSH and CDR2 LQKENI. In regard to this clone: Its antigen is not identified.

Regarding the study as a whole: In most subjects, TCR beta sequences reportedly gave accurate predictions of HLA-A and HLA-B alleles.

This TCR was sampled from a female donor in good health and CMV-seronegative. Sequencing input: PBMCs. The rearrangement links TRBV18 to TRBJ2-4; 9 bases map to TRBD1. The CDR3 protein is CASRGQGKNIQYF. CDR3 sequence (DNA): TGTGCCAGCCGGGGACAGGGTAAAAACATTCAGTACTTC.